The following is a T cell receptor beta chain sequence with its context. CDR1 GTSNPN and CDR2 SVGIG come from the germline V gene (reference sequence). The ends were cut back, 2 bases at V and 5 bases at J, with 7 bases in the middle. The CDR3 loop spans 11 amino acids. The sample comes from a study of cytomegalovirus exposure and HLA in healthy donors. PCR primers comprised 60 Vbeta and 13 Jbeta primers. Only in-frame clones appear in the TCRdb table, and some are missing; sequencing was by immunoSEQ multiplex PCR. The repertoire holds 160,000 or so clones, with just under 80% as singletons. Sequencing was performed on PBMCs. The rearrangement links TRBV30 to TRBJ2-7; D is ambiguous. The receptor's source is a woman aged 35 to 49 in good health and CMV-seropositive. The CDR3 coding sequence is TGTGCCTGGAGTCGTGGCAACGAGCAGTACTTC. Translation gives CAWSRGNEQYF.